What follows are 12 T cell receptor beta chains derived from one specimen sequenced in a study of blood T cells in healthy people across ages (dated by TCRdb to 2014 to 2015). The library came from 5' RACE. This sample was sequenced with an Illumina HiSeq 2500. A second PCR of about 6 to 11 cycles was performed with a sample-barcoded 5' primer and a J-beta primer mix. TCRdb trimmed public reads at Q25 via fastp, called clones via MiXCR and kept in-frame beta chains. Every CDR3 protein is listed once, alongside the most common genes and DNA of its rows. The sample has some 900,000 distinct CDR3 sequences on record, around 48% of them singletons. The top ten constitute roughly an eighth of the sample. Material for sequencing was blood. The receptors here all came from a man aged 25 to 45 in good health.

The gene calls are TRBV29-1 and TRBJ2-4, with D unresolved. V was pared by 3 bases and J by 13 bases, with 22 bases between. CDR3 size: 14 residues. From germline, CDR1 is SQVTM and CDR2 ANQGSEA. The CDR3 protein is CSVDGRNAHNEQYF. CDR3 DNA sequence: TGCAGCGTTGACGGAAGGAATGCGCACAATGAGCAGTACTTC.

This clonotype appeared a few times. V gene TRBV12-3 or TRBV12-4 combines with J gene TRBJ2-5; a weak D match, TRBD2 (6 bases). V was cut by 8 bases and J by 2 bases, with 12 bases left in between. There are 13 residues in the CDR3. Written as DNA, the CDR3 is TGTGCCAGCCAAACGGGGGTTCAAGAGACCCAGTACTTC. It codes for CASQTGVQETQYF.

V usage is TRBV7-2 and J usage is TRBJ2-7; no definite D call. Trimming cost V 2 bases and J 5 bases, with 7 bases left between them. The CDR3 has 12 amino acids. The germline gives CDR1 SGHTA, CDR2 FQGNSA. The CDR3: CASSLRSNEQYF. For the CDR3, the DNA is TGTGCCAGCAGCTTAAGATCCAACGAGCAGTACTTC. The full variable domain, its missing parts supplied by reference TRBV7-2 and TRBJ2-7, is GAGVSQSPSNKVTEKGKDVELRCDPISGHTALYWYRQSLGQGLEFLIYFQGNSAPDKSGLPSDRFSAERTGGSVSTLTIQRTQQEDSAVYLCASSLRSNEQYFGPGTRLTVT.

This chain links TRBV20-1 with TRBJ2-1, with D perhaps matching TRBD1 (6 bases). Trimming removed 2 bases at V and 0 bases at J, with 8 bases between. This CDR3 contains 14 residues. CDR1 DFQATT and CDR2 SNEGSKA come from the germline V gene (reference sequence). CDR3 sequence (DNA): TGCAGTGCTAGAACAGGGTTCTCCTACAATGAGCAGTTCTTC. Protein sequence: CSARTGFSYNEQFF.

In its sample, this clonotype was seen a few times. CDR3 sequence reads: CARSRGGVRDTQYF. Written as DNA, the CDR3 is TGTGCCCGCTCGAGGGGGGGTGTTCGAGATACGCAGTATTTT. This rearrangement joins TRBV21-1 to TRBJ2-3; whether TRBD1, the table's D call, matches the DNA was not checked. TRBV21-1 is recorded as a pseudogene. The CDR3 loop spans 14 amino acids.

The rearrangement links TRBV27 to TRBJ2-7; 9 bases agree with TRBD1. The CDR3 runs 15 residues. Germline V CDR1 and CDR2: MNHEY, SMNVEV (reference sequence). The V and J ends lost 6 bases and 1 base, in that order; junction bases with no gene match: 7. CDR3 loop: CASSPGTGYSYEQYF. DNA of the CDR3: TGTGCCAGCAGCCCAGGGACAGGGTATTCCTACGAGCAGTACTTC.

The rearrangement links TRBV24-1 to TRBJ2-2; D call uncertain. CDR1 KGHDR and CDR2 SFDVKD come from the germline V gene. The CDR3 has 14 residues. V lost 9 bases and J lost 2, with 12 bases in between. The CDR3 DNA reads TGTGCCACCTCCCAGGCTTTCAACACCGGGGAGCTGTTTTTT. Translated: CATSQAFNTGELFF.

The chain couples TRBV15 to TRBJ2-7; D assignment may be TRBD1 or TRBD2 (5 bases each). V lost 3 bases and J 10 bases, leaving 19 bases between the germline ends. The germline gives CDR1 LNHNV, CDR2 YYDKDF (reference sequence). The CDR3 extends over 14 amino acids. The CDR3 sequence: CATSSGTLLGAQYF. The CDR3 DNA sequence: TGTGCCACCAGCAGCGGGACCCTCCTAGGGGCCCAGTACTTC.

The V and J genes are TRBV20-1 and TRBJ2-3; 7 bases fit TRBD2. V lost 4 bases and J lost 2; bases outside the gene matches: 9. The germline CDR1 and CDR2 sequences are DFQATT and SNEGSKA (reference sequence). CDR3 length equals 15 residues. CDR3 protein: CSAMGGRESTDTQYF. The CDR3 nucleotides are TGCAGTGCTATGGGAGGGCGGGAGTCCACAGATACGCAGTATTTT.

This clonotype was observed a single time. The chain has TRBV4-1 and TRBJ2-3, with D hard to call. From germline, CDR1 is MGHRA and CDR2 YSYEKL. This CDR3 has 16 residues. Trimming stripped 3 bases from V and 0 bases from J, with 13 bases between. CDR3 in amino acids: CASSHPVADSTDTQYF. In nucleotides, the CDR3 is TGCGCCAGCAGCCATCCGGTGGCGGACAGCACAGATACGCAGTATTTT.

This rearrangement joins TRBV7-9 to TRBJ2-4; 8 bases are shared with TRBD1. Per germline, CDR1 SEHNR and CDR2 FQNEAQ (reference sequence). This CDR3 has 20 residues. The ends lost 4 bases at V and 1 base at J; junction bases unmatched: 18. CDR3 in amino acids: CASSSGPGQDFLVAKNIQYF. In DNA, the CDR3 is TGTGCCAGCAGCTCGGGCCCGGGACAGGATTTTTTGGTGGCCAAAAACATTCAGTACTTC.

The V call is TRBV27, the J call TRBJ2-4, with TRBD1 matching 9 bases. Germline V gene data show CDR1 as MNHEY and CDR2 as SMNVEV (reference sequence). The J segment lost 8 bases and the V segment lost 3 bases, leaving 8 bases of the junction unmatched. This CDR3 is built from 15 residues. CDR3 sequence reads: CASSFSGTGYDIQYF. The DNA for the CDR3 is TGTGCCAGCAGTTTCTCCGGGACAGGGTACGACATTCAGTACTTC.